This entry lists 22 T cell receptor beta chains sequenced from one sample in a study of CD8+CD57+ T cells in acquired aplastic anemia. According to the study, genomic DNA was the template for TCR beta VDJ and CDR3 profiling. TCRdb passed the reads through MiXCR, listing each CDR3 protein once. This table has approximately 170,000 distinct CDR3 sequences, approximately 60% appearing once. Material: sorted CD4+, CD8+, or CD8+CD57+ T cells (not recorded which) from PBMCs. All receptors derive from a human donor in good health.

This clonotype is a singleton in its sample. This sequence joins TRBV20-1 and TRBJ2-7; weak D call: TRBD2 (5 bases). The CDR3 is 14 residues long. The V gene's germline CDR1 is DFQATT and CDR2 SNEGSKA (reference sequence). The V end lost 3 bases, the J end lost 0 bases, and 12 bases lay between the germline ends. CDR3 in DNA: TGCAGTGCTAGGACCTCGGACTCCTCCTACGAGCAGTACTTC. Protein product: CSARTSDSSYEQYF.

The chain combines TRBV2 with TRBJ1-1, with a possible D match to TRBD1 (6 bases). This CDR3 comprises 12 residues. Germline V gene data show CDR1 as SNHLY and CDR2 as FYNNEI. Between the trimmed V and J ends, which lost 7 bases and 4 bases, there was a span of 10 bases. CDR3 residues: CASTVGATEAFF. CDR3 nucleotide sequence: TGTGCCAGCACCGTGGGGGCCACTGAAGCTTTCTTT. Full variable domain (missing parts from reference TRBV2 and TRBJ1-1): EPEVTQTPSHQVTQMGQEVILRCVPISNHLYFYWYRQILGQKVEFLVSFYNNEISEKSEIFDDQFSVERPDGSNFTLKIRSTKLEDSAMYFCASTVGATEAFFGQGTRLTVV.

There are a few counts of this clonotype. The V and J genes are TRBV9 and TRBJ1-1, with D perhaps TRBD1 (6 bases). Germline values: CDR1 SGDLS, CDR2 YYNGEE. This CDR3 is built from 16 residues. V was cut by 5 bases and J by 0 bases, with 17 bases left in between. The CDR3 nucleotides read TGTGCCAGCAGTCCGGCGTGGGGGGACATGAACACTGAAGCTTTCTTT. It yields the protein CASSPAWGDMNTEAFF.

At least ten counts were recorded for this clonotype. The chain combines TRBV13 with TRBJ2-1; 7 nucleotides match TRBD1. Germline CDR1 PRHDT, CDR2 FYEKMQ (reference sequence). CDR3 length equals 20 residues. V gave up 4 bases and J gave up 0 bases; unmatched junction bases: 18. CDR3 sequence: CASSSFDRAGTMSSYNEQFF. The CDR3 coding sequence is TGTGCCAGCAGCTCCTTTGACAGGGCCGGGACGATGAGCTCCTACAATGAGCAGTTCTTC.

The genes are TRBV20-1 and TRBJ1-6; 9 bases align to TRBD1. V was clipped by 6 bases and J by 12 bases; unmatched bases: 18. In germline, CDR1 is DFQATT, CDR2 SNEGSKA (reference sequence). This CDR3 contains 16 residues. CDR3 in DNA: TGCAGTGCCAGACCCGGGGACAGGGCCAGAGGCGTACCCCTCCACTTT. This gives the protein CSARPGDRARGVPLHF.

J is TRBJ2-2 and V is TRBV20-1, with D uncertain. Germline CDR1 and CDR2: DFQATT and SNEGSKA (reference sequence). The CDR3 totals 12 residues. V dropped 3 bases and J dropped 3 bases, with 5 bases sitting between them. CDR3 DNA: TGCAGTGCTAGGCAGCACACCGGGGAGCTGTTTTTT. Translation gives CSARQHTGELFF.

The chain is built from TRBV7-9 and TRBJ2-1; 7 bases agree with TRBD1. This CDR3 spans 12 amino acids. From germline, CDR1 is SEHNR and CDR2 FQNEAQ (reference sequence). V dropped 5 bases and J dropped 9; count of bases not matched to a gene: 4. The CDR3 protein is CASSLDRTEQFF. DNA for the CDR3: TGTGCCAGCAGCCTGGACAGGACTGAGCAGTTCTTC.

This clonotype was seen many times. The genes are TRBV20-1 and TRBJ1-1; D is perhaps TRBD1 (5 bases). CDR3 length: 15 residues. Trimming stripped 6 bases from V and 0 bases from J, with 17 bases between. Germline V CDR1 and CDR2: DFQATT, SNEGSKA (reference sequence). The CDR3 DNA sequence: TGCAGTGCCTCAGCGGGGCGGAGCATGAACACTGAAGCTTTCTTT. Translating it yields CSASAGRSMNTEAFF.

The CDR3 sequence is CATSRPDQETQYF. In DNA form, the CDR3 reads TGTGCCACCAGCAGACCCGACCAAGAGACCCAGTACTTC. The V and J genes are TRBV15 and TRBJ2-5; D ambiguous. Germline values: CDR1 LNHNV, CDR2 YYDKDF (reference sequence). CDR3 size: 13 residues. With 2 bases removed from V and 0 bases from J, the gap between germline ends came to 4 bases.

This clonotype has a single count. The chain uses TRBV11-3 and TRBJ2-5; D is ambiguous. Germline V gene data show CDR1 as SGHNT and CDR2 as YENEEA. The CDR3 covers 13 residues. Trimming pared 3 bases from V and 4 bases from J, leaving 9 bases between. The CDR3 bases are TGTGCCAGCAGCTTGTCGGCCCCAGAGACCCAGTACTTC. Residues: CASSLSAPETQYF.

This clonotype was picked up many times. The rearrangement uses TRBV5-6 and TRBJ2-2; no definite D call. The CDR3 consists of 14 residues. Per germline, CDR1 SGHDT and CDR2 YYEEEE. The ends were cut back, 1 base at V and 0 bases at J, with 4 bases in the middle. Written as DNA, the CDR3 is TGTGCCAGCAGCTTGCTTACGAACACCGGGGAGCTGTTTTTT. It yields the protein CASSLLTNTGELFF.

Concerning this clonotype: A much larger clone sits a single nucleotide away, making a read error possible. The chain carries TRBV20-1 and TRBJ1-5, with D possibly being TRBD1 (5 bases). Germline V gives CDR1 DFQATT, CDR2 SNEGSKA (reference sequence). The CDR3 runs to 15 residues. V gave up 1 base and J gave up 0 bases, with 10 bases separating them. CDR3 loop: CSARGGGGSNQPQHF. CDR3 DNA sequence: TGCAGTGCTAGAGGTGGTGGGGGTAGCAATCAGCCCCAGCATTTT.

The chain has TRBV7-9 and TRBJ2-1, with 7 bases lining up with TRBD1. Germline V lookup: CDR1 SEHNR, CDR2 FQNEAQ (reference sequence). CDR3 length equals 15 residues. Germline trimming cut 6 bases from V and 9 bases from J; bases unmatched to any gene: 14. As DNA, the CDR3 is TGTGCCAGCAGGGCAAGTAAAACAGGGGAACCTGAGCAGTTCTTC. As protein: CASRASKTGEPEQFF.

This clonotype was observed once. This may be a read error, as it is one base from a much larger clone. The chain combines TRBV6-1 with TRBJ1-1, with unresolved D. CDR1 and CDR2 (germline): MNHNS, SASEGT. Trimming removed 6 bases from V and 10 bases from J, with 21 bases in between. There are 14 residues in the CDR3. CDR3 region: CASSYPGALGGAFF. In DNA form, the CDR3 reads TGTGCCAGCAGCTATCCGGGAGCCTTGGGTGGAGCTTTCTTT.

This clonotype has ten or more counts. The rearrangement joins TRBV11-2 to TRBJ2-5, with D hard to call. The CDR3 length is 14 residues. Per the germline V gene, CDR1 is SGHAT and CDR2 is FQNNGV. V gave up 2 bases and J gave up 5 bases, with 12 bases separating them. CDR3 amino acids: CASSLMWELETQYF. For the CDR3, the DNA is TGTGCCAGCAGCTTAATGTGGGAATTGGAGACCCAGTACTTC. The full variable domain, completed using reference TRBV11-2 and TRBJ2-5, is EAGVAQSPRYKIIEKRQSVAFWCNPISGHATLYWYQQILGQGPKLLIQFQNNGVVDDSQLPKDRFSAERLKGVDSTLKIQPAKLEDSAVYLCASSLMWELETQYFGPGTRLLVL.

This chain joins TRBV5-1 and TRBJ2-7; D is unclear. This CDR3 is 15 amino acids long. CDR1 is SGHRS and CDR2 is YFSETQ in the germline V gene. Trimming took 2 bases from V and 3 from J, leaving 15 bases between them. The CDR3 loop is CASSFSAQSDYEQYF. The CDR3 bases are TGCGCCAGCAGCTTTTCTGCACAGTCGGACTACGAGCAGTACTTC. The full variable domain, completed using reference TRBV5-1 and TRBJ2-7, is KAGVTQTPRYLIKTRGQQVTLSCSPISGHRSVSWYQQTPGQGLQFLFEYFSETQRNKGNFPGRFSGRQFSNSRSEMNVSTLELGDSALYLCASSFSAQSDYEQYFGPGTRLTVT.

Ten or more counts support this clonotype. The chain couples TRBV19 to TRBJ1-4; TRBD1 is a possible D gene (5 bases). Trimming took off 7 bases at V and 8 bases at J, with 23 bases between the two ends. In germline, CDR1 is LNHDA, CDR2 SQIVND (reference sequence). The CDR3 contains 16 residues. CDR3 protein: CASTLSGLGGGEKLFF. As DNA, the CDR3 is TGTGCCAGTACCCTTTCCGGTCTGGGGGGTGGGGAAAAACTGTTTTTT.

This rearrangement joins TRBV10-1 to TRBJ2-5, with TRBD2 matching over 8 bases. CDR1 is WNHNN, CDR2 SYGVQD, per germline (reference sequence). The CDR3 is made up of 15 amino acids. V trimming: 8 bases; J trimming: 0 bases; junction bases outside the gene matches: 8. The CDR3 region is CASSGAGADQETQYF. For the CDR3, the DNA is TGCGCCAGCTCGGGAGCGGGGGCCGACCAAGAGACCCAGTACTTC.

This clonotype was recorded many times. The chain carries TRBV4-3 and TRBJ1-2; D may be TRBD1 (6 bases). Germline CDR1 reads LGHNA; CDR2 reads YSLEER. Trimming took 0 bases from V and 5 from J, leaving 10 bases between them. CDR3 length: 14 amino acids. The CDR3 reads CASSQDRGGYGYTF. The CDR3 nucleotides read TGCGCCAGCAGCCAAGATCGAGGGGGGTATGGCTACACCTTC.

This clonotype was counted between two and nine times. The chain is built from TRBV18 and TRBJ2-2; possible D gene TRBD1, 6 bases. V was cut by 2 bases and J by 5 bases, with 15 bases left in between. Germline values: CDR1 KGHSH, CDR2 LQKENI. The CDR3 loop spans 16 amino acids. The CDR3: CASSPTTGDRTGELFF. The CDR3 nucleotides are TGTGCCAGCTCACCAACGACAGGTGACAGGACCGGGGAGCTGTTTTTT.

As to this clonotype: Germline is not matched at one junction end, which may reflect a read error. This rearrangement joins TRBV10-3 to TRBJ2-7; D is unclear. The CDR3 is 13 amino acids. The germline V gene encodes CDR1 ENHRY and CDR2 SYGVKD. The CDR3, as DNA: TGTGCCAGCAGTGAAAAGGTCGCCTACGAGCAGTACTTC. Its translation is CASSEKVAYEQYF.

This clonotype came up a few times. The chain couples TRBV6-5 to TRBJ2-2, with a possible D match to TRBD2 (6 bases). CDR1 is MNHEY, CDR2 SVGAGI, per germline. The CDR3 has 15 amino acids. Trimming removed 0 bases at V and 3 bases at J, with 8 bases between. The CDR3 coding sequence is TGTGCCAGCAGTTACTCGGAGGGGTACACCGGGGAGCTGTTTTTT. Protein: CASSYSEGYTGELFF.